This T cell receptor beta chain was retrieved from a study of CD8 T cells in Susac syndrome (dated by TCRdb to 2018 to 2020). Background on the whole study: Of the Susac syndrome patients who were sequenced, eight were in clinical remission while more than five had clinically active disease. CD8+ T cell repertoire clonality was compared between around eleven healthy donors, approximately 14 Susac syndrome patients and some 15 multiple sclerosis patients. At the time of blood withdrawal, Susac syndrome patients were either therapy-naive, taking corticosteroids (with some also receiving IVIg), or on IVIg alone. Repertoire sequencing was used to test whether CD8+ T cell activation and differentiation in Susac syndrome was antigen driven. What the study reported, not specific to this receptor: Looking at Susac-specific public clones, the researchers identified around 15 in the total CD8+ repertoire and five or six in the CD8+ TEMRA repertoire. The number of individuals in the TCR sequencing and HLA analysis was recognized as being relatively small. Clonal expansion was seen in Susac syndrome CD8+ repertoires, peaking in CD8+ TEMRA cells and being greater in clinically active patients than in remitting ones.

High-throughput TCR beta sequencing profiled peripheral blood CD8+ and CD4+ T cells from healthy donors, Susac syndrome patients and multiple sclerosis patients. Recently defined diagnostic criteria for definite or probable disease were met by the Susac syndrome patients. CD8+ TEMRA cells were enriched by FACS, while bulk CD8+ and CD4+ T cells were purified by magnetic negative isolation. Blood was drawn into EDTA tubes, processed within 24 hours, and PBMCs were isolated by density gradient centrifugation. PBMCs intended for TCR sequencing were frozen in liquid nitrogen and were later thawed in a 37 degrees C water bath. The sorted or isolated CD4+, CD8+ and CD8+ TEMRA cells reached a purity of at least 90%. RNA was extracted using the RNeasy kit, and roughly 0.45 to 1 ug of the RNA was reverse transcribed with random hexamers. The immunoSEQ multiplex PCR assay, covering 54 Vbeta and 13 Jbeta segments, was used to amplify TCR beta CDR3 regions. To correct PCR amplification bias, a synthetic template baseline was used for both primer optimization and computational correction. Concerning the study's data processing: Only productive sequences were kept, with reads annotated to V, D and J genes according to IMGT and analyzed in immunoSEQ Analyzer. Clonality was computed as one minus Shannon entropy normalized by log2 of the number of productive unique sequences. Public and private clones were assessed among the 100 most prevalent clones of each patient and control. Clones were defined as Susac-specific if absent from the healthy and MS cohorts, from 1052 published viral clones and from other ImmuneACCESS disease sequences. TCRdb passed the public sequencing reads through fastp at Q25 and MiXCR, retaining productive beta sequences. CDR3 protein duplicates are merged, each entry listing the most common genes and DNA. TCRdb, not the original authors, processed these V and J calls. The sample table shows 70,000 to 85,000 distinct CDR3 sequences, and roughly 96% are seen once. The top ten hold roughly 0.45% of the sample.

The CDR3 measures 13 amino acids from cysteine to phenylalanine. Only the CDR3 portion is preserved as DNA: 39 bases, with reading frame beginning at the first base. V and J are truncated by 6 bases and 7 bases respectively, leaving an intervening sequence of 15 bases. About this clonotype: Its binding antigen is unknown. One base away there is no much larger clone; base qualities are not given.

The source of this sequence is a human donor with Susac syndrome. Rearrangement joined TRBV12-3 or TRBV12-4 to TRBJ1-1, and perhaps TRBD1 as D gene, on 5 matching bases. Sequenced material: CD8+ T cells from PBMCs. The bases read TGTGCCAGCAGGTCCTGGAGGGGCATTGAAGCTTTCTTT. It translates to CASRSWRGIEAFF.